Included here is one TCR beta chain sequence, with context. What it binds is unknown. There are 14 residues in the CDR3. Germline assignment: CDR1 SGHRS and CDR2 YFSETQ. V lost 2 bases and J 0 bases, leaving 5 bases between the germline ends. This specimen belongs to a study of cytomegalovirus exposure and HLA in healthy donors. Whole-study findings and limits: Diagnosis of cytomegalovirus status made by the classifier reportedly showed high specificity and sensitivity. TCR beta chains numbering about 160 were designated cytomegalovirus-associated. Later analysis identified several of the most significant clusters that appeared linked to common viral pathogens.

The PCR ran on 60 Vbeta and 13 Jbeta primers. Here immunoSEQ multiplex PCR was the method, and the copy in TCRdb shows in-frame clones only, minus some. The sample shows about 130,000 clones, roughly 80% of them seen only once. The source of this sequence is a young man in good health and CMV-seropositive. The specimen sequenced was PBMCs. The chain is built from TRBV5-1 and TRBJ1-4; D is unclear. DNA for the CDR3: TGCGCCAGCAGCTTAGAGGCAACTAATGAAAAACTGTTTTTT. Its translation: CASSLEATNEKLFF.